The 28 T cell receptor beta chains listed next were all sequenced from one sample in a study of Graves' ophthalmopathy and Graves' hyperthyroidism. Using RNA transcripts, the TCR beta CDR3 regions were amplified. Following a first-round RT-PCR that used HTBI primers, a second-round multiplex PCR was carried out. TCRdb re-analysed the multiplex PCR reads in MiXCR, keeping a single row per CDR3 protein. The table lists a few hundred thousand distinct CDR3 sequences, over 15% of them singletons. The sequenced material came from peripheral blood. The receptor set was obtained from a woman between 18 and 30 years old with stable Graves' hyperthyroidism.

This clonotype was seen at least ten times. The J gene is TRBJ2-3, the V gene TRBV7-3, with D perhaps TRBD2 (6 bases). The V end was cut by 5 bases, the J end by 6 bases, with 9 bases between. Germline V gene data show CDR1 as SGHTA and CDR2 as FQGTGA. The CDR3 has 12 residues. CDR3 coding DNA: TGTGCCAGCAGCCGGGACTTCGATACGCAGTATTTT. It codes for CASSRDFDTQYF.

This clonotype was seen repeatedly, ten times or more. CDR3 region: CASSRTGLSNTEAFF. The CDR3 DNA reads TGCGCCAGCAGCCGAACGGGACTCTCGAACACTGAAGCTTTCTTT. This chain uses TRBV5-1 with TRBJ1-1; D is perhaps TRBD1 (5 bases). Trimming cost V 4 bases and J 1 base, with 14 bases left between them. The CDR3 contains 15 residues. Germline lookup yields CDR1 SGHRS and CDR2 YFSETQ. Variable domain in full (rest from reference TRBV5-1 and TRBJ1-1): KAGVTQTPRYLIKTRGQQVTLSCSPISGHRSVSWYQQTPGQGLQFLFEYFSETQRNKGNFPGRFSGRQFSNSRSEMNVSTLELGDSALYLCASSRTGLSNTEAFFGQGTRLTVV.

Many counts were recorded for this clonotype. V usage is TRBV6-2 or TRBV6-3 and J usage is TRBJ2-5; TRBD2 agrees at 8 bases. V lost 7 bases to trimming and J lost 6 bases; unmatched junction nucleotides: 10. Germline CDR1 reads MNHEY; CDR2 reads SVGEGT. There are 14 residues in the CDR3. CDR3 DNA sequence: TGTGCCAGCACCCCGGGAGGGGCTCGGAAGACCCAGTACTTC. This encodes CASTPGGARKTQYF.

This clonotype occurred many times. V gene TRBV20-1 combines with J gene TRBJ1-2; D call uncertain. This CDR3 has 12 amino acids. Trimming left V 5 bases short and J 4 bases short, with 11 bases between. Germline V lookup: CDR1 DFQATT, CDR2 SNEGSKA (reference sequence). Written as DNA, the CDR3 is TGCAGTGCTGCAGAGATAACCTATGGCTACACCTTC. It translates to CSAAEITYGYTF.

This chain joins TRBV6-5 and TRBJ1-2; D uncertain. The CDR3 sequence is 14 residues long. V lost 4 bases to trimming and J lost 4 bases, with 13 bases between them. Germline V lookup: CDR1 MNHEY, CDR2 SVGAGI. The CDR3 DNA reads TGTGCCAGCAGTTCGGTAGGGCGAGGCTATGGCTACACCTTC. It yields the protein CASSSVGRGYGYTF.

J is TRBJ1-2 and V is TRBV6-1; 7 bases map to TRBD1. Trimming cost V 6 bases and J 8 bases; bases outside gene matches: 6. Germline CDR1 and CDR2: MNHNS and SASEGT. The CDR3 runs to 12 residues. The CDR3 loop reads CASRFTGDGYTF. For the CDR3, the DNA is TGTGCCAGCAGATTCACAGGGGACGGCTACACCTTC.

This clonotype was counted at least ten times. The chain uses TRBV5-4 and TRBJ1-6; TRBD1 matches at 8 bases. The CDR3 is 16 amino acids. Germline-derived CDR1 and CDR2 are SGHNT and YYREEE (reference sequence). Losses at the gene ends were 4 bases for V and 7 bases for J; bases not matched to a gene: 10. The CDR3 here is CASSAATGAGNSPLHF. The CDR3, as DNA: TGTGCCAGCAGCGCAGCGACAGGGGCGGGCAATTCACCCCTCCACTTT.

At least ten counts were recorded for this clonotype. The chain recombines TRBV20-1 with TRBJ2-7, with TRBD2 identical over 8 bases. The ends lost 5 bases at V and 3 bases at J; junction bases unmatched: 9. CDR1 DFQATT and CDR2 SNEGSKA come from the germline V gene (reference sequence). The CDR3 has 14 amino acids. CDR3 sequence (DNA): TGCAGTGCTTCCCTAGGCGGGGGGCTCTACGAGCAGTACTTC. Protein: CSASLGGGLYEQYF.

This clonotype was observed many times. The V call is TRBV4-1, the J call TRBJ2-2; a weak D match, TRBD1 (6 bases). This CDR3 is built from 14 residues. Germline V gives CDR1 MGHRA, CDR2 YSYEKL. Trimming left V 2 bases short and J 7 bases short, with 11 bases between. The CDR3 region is CASSQMSDSGELFF. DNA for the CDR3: TGCGCCAGCAGCCAAATGTCGGACAGCGGGGAGCTGTTTTTT.

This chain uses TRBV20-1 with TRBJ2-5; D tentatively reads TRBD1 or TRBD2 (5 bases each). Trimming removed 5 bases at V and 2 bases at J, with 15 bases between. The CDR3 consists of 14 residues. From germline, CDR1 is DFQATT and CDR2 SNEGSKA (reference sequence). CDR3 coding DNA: TGCAGTGCTGGACGGGGACCGACACAAGAGACCCAGTACTTC. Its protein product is CSAGRGPTQETQYF.

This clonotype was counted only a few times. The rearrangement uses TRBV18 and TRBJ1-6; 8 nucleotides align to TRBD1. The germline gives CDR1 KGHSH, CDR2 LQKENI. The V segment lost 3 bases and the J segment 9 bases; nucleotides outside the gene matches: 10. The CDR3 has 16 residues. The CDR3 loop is CASSPRQGIGGSPLHF. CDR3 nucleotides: TGTGCCAGCTCACCCCGACAGGGGATCGGAGGTTCACCCCTCCACTTT.

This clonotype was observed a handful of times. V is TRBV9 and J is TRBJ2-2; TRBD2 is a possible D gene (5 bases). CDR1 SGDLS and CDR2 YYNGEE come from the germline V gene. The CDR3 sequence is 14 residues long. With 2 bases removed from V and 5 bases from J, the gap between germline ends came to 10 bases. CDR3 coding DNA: TGTGCCAGCAGCGTCGAGGGTCCTACCGGGGAGCTGTTTTTT. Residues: CASSVEGPTGELFF.

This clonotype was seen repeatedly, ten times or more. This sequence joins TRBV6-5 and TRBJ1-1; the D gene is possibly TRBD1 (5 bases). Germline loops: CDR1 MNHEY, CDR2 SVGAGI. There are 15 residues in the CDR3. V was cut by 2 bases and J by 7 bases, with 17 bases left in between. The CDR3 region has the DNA TGTGCCAGCAGTTACCTGGGACTTAGCGAGAATGAAGCTTTCTTT. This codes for CASSYLGLSENEAFF.

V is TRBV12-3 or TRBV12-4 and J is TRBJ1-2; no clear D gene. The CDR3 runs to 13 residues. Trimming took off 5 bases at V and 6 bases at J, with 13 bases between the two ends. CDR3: CASSASVLDGYTF. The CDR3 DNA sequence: TGTGCCAGCAGTGCCTCCGTCCTGGATGGCTACACCTTC.

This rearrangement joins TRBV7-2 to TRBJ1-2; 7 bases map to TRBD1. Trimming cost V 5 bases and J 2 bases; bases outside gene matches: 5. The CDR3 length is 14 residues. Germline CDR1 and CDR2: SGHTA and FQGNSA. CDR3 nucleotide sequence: TGTGCCAGCAGCAAGGACAGGATAAACTATGGCTACACCTTC. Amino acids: CASSKDRINYGYTF.

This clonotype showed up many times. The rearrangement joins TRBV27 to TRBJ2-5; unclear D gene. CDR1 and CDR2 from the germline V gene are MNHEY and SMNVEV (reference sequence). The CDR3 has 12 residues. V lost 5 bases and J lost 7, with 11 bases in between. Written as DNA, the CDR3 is TGTGCCAGCAGTACACTCCTCGGGACCCAGTACTTC. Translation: CASSTLLGTQYF.

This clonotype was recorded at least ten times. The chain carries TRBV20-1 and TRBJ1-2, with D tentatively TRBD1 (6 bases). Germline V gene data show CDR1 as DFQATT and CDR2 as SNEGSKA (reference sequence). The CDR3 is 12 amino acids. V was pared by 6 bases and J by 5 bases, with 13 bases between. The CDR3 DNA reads TGCAGTGCAAAGCGGACAGTGTATGGCTACACCTTC. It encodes CSAKRTVYGYTF.

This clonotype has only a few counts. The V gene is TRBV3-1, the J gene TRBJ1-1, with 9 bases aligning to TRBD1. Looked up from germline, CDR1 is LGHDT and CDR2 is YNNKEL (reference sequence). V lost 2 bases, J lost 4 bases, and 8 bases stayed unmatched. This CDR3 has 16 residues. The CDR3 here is CASSQRTGGAGTEAFF. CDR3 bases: TGTGCCAGCAGCCAAAGAACAGGGGGCGCGGGCACTGAAGCTTTCTTT.

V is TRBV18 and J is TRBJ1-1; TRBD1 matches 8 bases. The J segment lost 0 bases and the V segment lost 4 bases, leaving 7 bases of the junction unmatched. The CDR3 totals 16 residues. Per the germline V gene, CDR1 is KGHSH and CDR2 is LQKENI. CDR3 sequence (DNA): TGTGCCAGCTCACGCTACGGGGACAGGATGAACACTGAAGCTTTCTTT. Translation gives CASSRYGDRMNTEAFF.

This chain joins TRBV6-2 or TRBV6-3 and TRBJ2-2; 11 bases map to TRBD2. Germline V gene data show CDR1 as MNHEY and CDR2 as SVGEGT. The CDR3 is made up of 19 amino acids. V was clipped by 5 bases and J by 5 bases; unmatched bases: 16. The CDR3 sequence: CASSLPGVSGGARTGELFF. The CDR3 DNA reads TGTGCCAGCAGTCTCCCAGGGGTTAGCGGGGGGGCCCGAACCGGGGAGCTGTTTTTT.

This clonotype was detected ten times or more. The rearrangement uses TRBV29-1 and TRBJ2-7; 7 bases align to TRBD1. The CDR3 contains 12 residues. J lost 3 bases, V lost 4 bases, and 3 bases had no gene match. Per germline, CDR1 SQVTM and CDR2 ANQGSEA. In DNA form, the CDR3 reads TGCAGCGTTGCAGACAGGGTCTACGAGCAGTACTTC. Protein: CSVADRVYEQYF.

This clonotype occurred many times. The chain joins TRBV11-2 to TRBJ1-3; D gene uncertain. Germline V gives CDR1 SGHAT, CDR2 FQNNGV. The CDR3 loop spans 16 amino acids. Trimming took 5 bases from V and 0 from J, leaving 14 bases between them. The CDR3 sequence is CASSGEGSRSGNTIYF. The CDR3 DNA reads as TGTGCCAGCAGCGGAGAAGGCTCCCGCTCTGGAAACACCATATATTTT.

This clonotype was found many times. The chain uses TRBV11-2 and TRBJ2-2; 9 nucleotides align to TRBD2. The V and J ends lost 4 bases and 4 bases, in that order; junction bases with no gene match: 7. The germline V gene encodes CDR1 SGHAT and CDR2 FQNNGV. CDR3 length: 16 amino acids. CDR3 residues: CASSSLAGKATGELFF. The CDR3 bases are TGTGCCAGCAGCTCTCTAGCGGGAAAGGCCACCGGGGAGCTGTTTTTT.

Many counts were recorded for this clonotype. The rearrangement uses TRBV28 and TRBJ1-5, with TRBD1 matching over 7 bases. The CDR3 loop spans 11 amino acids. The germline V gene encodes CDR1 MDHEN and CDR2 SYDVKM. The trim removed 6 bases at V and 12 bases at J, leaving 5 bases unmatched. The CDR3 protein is CASSNRQGQHF. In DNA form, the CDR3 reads TGTGCCAGCAGCAACCGACAGGGCCAGCATTTT.

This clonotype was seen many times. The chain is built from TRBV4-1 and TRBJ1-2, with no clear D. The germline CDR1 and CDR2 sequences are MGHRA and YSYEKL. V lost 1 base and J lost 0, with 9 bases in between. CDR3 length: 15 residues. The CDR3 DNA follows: TGCGCCAGCAGCCAAGTCCAGACTACTAACTATGGCTACACCTTC. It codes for CASSQVQTTNYGYTF.

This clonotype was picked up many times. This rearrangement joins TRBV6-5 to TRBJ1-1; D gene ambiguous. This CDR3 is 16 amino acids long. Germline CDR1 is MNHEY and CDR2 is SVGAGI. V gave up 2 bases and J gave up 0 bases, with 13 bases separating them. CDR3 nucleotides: TGTGCCAGCAGTTACCTCGACACTGACATGAACACTGAAGCTTTCTTT. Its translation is CASSYLDTDMNTEAFF.

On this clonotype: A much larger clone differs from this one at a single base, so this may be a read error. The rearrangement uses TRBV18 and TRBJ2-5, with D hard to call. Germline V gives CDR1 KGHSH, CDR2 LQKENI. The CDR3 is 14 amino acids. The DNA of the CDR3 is TGTGCCAGCTCACCATTTCGGGTCTCGGAGACCCGGTACTTC. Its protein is CASSPFRVSETRYF.

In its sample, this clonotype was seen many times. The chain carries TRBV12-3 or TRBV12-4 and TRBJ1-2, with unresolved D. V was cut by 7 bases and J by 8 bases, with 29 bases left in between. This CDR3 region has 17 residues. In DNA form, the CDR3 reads TGTGCCAGCAACCTGCGCCGGGATGCCGATAGGGCTCGGGGCTACACCTTC. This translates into CASNLRRDADRARGYTF.